A selection of T cell receptor beta chains follows, all from one sample in a study of T cell responses to AZD1222 COVID-19 vaccine. Clones were read by immunoSEQ multiplex PCR, and TCRdb kept only the in-frame ones, dropping some. Here the sample spans about 130,000 clones, over 70% being singletons. The sequenced sample was peripheral blood, obtained on day 0 of AZD1222 vaccination. Receptor source: an adult in good health. CDR3s include the opening cysteine and the closing phenylalanine or tryptophan. Fields, in order: CDR3 length, V gene, D gene, clone size, J gene, CDR3 protein, CDR3 DNA. The D gene is left open where the match is weak. Expanded clones are given a class, and other clones once, few, many or no size at all.

>15|TRBV4-1|NA|NA|TRBJ1-2
CASSLGGQANYGYTF
TGCGCCAGCAGCCTAGGGGGACAAGCTAACTATGGCTACACCTTC
>13|TRBV30|NA|NA|TRBJ2-7
CAWSVPGSGEQYF
TGTGCCTGGAGTGTACCGGGCTCGGGCGAGCAGTACTTC
>14|TRBV28|NA|NA|TRBJ2-7
CASSLSGSSYEQYF
TGTGCCAGCAGTTTGTCGGGGAGCTCCTACGAGCAGTACTTC
>13|TRBV3-1/TRBV3-2|NA|NA|TRBJ2-3
CASSQVLGDTQYF
TGTGCCAGCAGCCAAGTTCTCGGGGATACGCAGTATTTT
>17|TRBV7-9|NA|NA|TRBJ1-4
CASSHGQIHATNEKLFF
TGTGCCAGCAGCCACGGACAGATTCATGCAACTAATGAAAAACTGTTTTTT
>15|TRBV7-9|TRBD2|NA|TRBJ2-1
CASSLGGGKGDEQFF
TGTGCCAGCAGCCTCGGCGGGGGGAAGGGGGATGAGCAGTTCTTC
>15|TRBV10-3|TRBD1|NA|TRBJ2-4
CAISESGTGKNIQYF
TGTGCCATCAGTGAGTCCGGGACAGGTAAAAACATTCAGTACTTC
>11|TRBV7-2|NA|once|TRBJ1-2
CASSLLWGYTF
TGTGCCAGCAGCTTACTTTGGGGCTACACCTTC
>14|TRBV5-1|NA|NA|TRBJ1-4
CASSLDWTVEKLFF
TGCGCCAGCAGCTTGGATTGGACAGTTGAAAAACTGTTTTTT
>15|TRBV7-9|NA|NA|TRBJ2-2
CASSQRAGNTGELFF
TGTGCCAGCAGCCAAAGGGCGGGGAACACCGGGGAGCTGTTTTTT
>16|TRBV7-7|NA|NA|TRBJ2-2
CASSLRVTANTGELFF
TGTGCTAGCAGCTTAAGGGTGACAGCGAACACCGGGGAGCTGTTTTTT
>13|TRBV15|NA|few|TRBJ1-5
CATSRDHHQPQHF
TGTGCCACCAGCAGAGATCACCACCAGCCCCAGCATTTT
>15|TRBV28|TRBD2|NA|TRBJ2-5
CASRPRLAGEETQYF
TGTGCCAGCAGACCTCGACTAGCGGGAGAAGAGACCCAGTACTTC
>14|TRBV3-1/TRBV3-2|TRBD2|once|TRBJ2-5
CASSPSGGEETQYF
TGTGCCAGCAGCCCTAGCGGGGGAGAAGAGACCCAGTACTTC
>14|TRBV28|NA|NA|TRBJ1-5
CASSFLQDGQPQHF
TGTGCCAGCAGTTTTCTCCAGGATGGCCAGCCCCAGCATTTT
>15|TRBV6-6|NA|NA|TRBJ1-5
CASSQDGYSNQPQHF
TGTGCCAGCAGCCAGGACGGTTATAGCAATCAGCCCCAGCATTTT
>15|TRBV15|NA|NA|TRBJ2-6
CATTLEGSGANVLTF
TGTGCCACCACCCTGGAGGGGTCTGGGGCCAACGTCCTGACTTTC
>12|TRBV27|NA|NA|TRBJ1-5
CASGPFNQPQHF
TGTGCCAGCGGGCCTTTCAATCAGCCCCAGCATTTT
>14|TRBV5-1|TRBD2|once|TRBJ2-1
CASSLGLAAGEQFF
TGCGCCAGCAGCTTGGGACTAGCGGCGGGTGAGCAGTTCTTC
>10|TRBV29-1|NA|once|TRBJ2-1
CSDSVNEQFF
TGCAGCGATAGCGTCAATGAGCAGTTCTTC
>14|TRBV10-3|NA|NA|TRBJ1-3
CAISAQGSGNTIYF
TGTGCCATCAGTGCCCAGGGATCCGGAAACACCATATATTTT
>16|TRBV28|NA|NA|TRBJ2-1
CASSTSLAENYNEQFF
TGTGCCAGCAGTACTAGTTTAGCGGAAAACTACAATGAGCAGTTCTTC
>16|TRBV7-2|NA|NA|TRBJ1-4
CASSPFSITTNEKLFF
TGTGCCAGCAGCCCGTTTTCGATAACAACTAATGAAAAACTGTTTTTT
>13|TRBV16|NA|once|TRBJ1-6
CASSQWRDSPLHF
TGTGCCAGCAGCCAATGGAGGGATTCACCCCTCCACTTT
>14|TRBV30|TRBD1|NA|TRBJ1-3
CAWRGQVSGNTIYF
TGTGCCTGGAGGGGACAGGTCTCTGGAAACACCATATATTTT
>16|TRBV4-2|TRBD1|NA|TRBJ2-2
CASPQDRGGLSGELFF
TGTGCCAGCCCCCAAGACAGGGGGGGGTTGTCCGGGGAGCTGTTTTTT
>17|TRBV5-1|TRBD2|NA|TRBJ2-1
CASTFGGLAGGYNEQFF
TGCGCCAGCACGTTTGGTGGGTTAGCGGGAGGTTACAATGAGCAGTTCTTC
>11|TRBV11-3|NA|once|TRBJ2-7
CASSLGDEQYF
TGTGCCAGCAGCTTAGGCGACGAGCAGTACTTC
>15|TRBV5-4|NA|NA|TRBJ2-1
CASSDWSGVDNEQFF
TGTGCCAGCAGCGACTGGAGTGGGGTCGACAATGAGCAGTTCTTC
>16|TRBV7-2|NA|NA|TRBJ2-7
CASSLGQAHLSYEQYF
TGTGCCAGCAGCTTAGGCCAGGCCCATCTATCCTACGAGCAGTACTTC
>15|TRBV28|NA|NA|TRBJ2-3
CASSLVALIADTQYF
TGTGCCAGCAGTTTGGTAGCTCTAATCGCAGATACGCAGTATTTT
>17|TRBV27|NA|NA|TRBJ1-6
CASSLWGQGSYNSPLHF
TGTGCCAGCAGTTTATGGGGGCAGGGATCCTATAATTCACCCCTCCACTTT
>13|TRBV6-2/TRBV6-3|TRBD1|NA|TRBJ1-5
CASSYTGVGPQHF
TGTGCCAGCAGTTACACAGGGGTCGGGCCCCAGCATTTT
>12|TRBV7-3|TRBD1|NA|TRBJ1-1
CASSPPQGGAFF
TGTGCCAGCAGCCCACCCCAGGGGGGAGCTTTCTTT
>14|TRBV5-1|TRBD1|NA|TRBJ1-2
CASSLGGTAYGYTF
TGCGCCAGCAGCTTGGGTGGGACAGCCTATGGCTACACCTTC
>15|TRBV6-1|TRBD2|few|TRBJ2-1
CASSEETSGVNEQFF
TGTGCCAGCAGTGAAGAGACTAGCGGTGTTAATGAGCAGTTCTTC
>13|TRBV7-8|NA|NA|TRBJ2-2
CASSLVEGFELFF
TGTGCCAGCAGCTTAGTGGAGGGATTTGAGCTGTTTTTT
>15|TRBV11-2|NA|NA|TRBJ2-2
CASRSSATNTGELFF
TGTGCCAGCCGGTCCTCCGCTACGAACACCGGGGAGCTGTTTTTT
>13|TRBV5-1|NA|few|TRBJ1-2
CASSYAPGDGYTF
TGCGCCAGCAGTTACGCCCCCGGGGATGGCTACACCTTC
>13|TRBV3-1/TRBV3-2|TRBD1|once|TRBJ2-7
CASSQDRAYEQYF
TGTGCCAGCAGCCAGGACAGGGCCTACGAGCAGTACTTC
>15|TRBV5-1|NA|NA|TRBJ1-2
CASSAPDTPGYGYTF
TGCGCCAGCAGCGCCCCGGACACCCCCGGCTATGGCTACACCTTC
>14|TRBV6-5|NA|many|TRBJ2-7
CATAPETRTYEQYF
TGTGCCACCGCCCCAGAGACAAGAACCTACGAGCAGTACTTC
>13|TRBV9|TRBD1|NA|TRBJ2-3
CASGDSPTDTQYF
TGTGCCAGCGGGGACAGTCCCACAGATACGCAGTATTTT
>12|TRBV29-1|NA|NA|TRBJ2-5
CSVVIYQETQYF
TGCAGCGTTGTCATATACCAAGAGACCCAGTACTTC
>14|TRBV7-9|TRBD1|NA|TRBJ1-1
CASSTYRGITEAFF
TGTGCCAGCAGCACATACAGGGGAATCACTGAAGCTTTCTTT
>17|TRBV11-2|TRBD2|NA|TRBJ2-7
CASSSARGLAGWYEQYF
TGTGCCAGCAGCTCCGCTCGGGGACTAGCGGGGTGGTACGAGCAGTACTTC
>17|TRBV28|NA|NA|TRBJ2-2
CASSPAGQTMNTGELFF
TGTGCCAGCAGCCCAGCGGGACAGACCATGAACACCGGGGAGCTGTTTTTT
>14|TRBV2|NA|NA|TRBJ1-6
CASSEGTTGSPLHF
TGTGCCAGCAGTGAGGGGACTACTGGCTCACCCCTCCACTTT
>17|TRBV25-1|TRBD1|NA|TRBJ1-6
CASSPGTGFSYNSPLHF
TGTGCCAGCAGTCCGGGGACAGGGTTCTCCTATAATTCACCCCTCCACTTT
>13|TRBV7-2|NA|NA|TRBJ1-5
CASSPGGNQPQHF
TGTGCCAGCAGCCCCGGGGGGAATCAGCCCCAGCATTTT
>13|TRBV30|NA|NA|TRBJ1-1
CAWRPADNTEAFF
TGTGCCTGGAGACCGGCAGATAACACTGAAGCTTTCTTT
>15|TRBV6-2/TRBV6-3|TRBD1|NA|TRBJ2-4
CASSPTPGQGVVQYF
TGTGCCAGCAGCCCCACGCCTGGACAGGGGGTTGTTCAGTACTTC
>16|TRBV5-4|NA|NA|TRBJ2-3
CASSSGGTGYTDTQYF
TGTGCCAGCAGCTCCGGTGGTACAGGGTACACAGATACGCAGTATTTT
>14|TRBV18|TRBD1|NA|TRBJ1-6
CASAPQGSDSPLHF
TGTGCCAGCGCCCCACAGGGGAGTGATTCACCCCTCCACTTT
>14|TRBV27|NA|NA|TRBJ1-6
CASSFSSFNSPLHF
TGTGCCAGCAGTTTCTCCTCCTTTAATTCACCCCTCCACTTT
>16|TRBV9|NA|once|TRBJ1-5
CASSPGPQISNQPQHF
TGTGCCAGCAGCCCGGGACCTCAAATTAGCAATCAGCCCCAGCATTTT